This TCR beta chain was sequenced for a study of blood T cell repertoires in COVID-19. As for the study in general: Nucleic acid was either cDNA or gDNA, and it came from T cells, B-cell-depleted T cells, or PBMCs.

Per the authors' pipeline: Using reference gene primer amplification, nucleated cell counts were estimated. Using immunoSEQ multiplex PCR, the repertoire was profiled, and TCRdb retains in-frame clones only, with some absent. V, J and clone size were drawn from that table, and D and trimming were deduced from the DNA. The table lists some 78,000 clones, less than 90% of them singletons. V lost 5 bases and J 0 bases, leaving 10 bases between the germline ends. Germline lookup yields CDR1 KGHSH and CDR2 LQKENI. There are 14 residues in the CDR3. The sequenced material came from peripheral blood. The chain employs TRBV18 and TRBJ1-2, with a tentative D call TRBD1 (6 bases). The receptor was derived from a man aged 50 to 60 with acute or convalescent COVID-19. The DNA of the CDR3 is TGTGCCAGCTCAACGGACAGAGCTAACTATGGCTACACCTTC. As protein: CASSTDRANYGYTF.